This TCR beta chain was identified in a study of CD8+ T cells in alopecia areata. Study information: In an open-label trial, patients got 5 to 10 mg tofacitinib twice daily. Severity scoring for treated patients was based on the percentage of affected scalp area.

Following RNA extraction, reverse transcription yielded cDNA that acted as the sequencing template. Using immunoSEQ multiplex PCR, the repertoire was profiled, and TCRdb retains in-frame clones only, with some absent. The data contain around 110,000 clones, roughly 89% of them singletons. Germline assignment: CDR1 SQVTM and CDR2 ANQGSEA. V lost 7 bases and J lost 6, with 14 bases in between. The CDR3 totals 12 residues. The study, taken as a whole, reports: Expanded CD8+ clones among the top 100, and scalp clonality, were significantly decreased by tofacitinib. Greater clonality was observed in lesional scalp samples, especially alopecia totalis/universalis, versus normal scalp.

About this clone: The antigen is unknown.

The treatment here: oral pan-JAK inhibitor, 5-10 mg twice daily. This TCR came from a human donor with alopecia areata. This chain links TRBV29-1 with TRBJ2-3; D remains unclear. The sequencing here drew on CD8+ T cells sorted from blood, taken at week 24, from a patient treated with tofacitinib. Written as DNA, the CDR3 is TGCAGCGCATCCTGGGCGGTGGATACGCAGTATTTT. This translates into CSASWAVDTQYF.